Listed below are T cell receptor beta chains from one sample, sequenced in a study of cytomegalovirus exposure and HLA in healthy donors. Some clones are missing from TCRdb's copy, which holds only in-frame ones; the method was immunoSEQ multiplex PCR. The sample yields 130,000 to 150,000 clones, about 64% seen once. Sequencing input: PBMCs. The source is a woman aged 25 to 39 in good health and CMV-seropositive. Both conserved end residues are part of each CDR3. Fields, in order: clone size, J gene, D gene, V gene, CDR3 DNA, CDR3 protein. The D gene is left open where the match is weak. For some rows the clone size is stated as once, few or many, or as a class when expanded; others skip it.

-,TRBJ1-2,-,TRBV9,TGTGCCAGCAGCGAAACCACAGGGATGTGGGGGGGCTACACCTTC,CASSETTGMWGGYTF
-,TRBJ2-2,TRBD1,TRBV7-7,TGTGCTAGCAGCCAACGGACAGGAACTACCGGGGAGCTGTTTTTT,CASSQRTGTTGELFF
few,TRBJ2-2,-,TRBV21-1,TGTGCCACAACCCATAGCGGGAGCTCCACGAACACCGGGGAGCTGTTTTTT,CATTHSGSSTNTGELFF
-,TRBJ2-7,TRBD2,TRBV5-6,TGTGCCAGCAGCGCGGGGGTCTCCTACGAGCAGTACTTC,CASSAGVSYEQYF
-,TRBJ2-3,TRBD1,TRBV4-1,TGCGCCAGCAGCCAAGAGAACAGGGGGTACACAGATACGCAGTATTTT,CASSQENRGYTDTQYF
once,TRBJ2-3,TRBD2,TRBV30,TGTGCCTGGAGCCTCGGACTAGCGGCGTCAGATACGCAGTATTTT,CAWSLGLAASDTQYF
-,TRBJ1-5,-,TRBV2,TGTGCCAGCAGTAACCAGGGAAATCTGGGGGCTTTGAATCAGCCCCAGCATTTT,CASSNQGNLGALNQPQHF
few,TRBJ2-2,-,TRBV4-1,TGCGCCAGCAGCCGTTCGTATAACACCGGGGAGCTGTTTTTT,CASSRSYNTGELFF
once,TRBJ2-2,TRBD1,TRBV30,TGTGCCTACACCGGGACAGGGAACACCGGGGAGCTGTTTTTT,CAYTGTGNTGELFF
-,TRBJ2-7,TRBD2,TRBV4-1,TGCGCCAGCAGCCATCCCGGGACTAGCGGGAGTGGGACCTACGAGCAGTACTTC,CASSHPGTSGSGTYEQYF
once,TRBJ2-2,-,TRBV6-4,TGTGCCAGCAGTGACACCTATACTACGGGGGAGCTGTTTTTT,CASSDTYTTGELFF
-,TRBJ2-2,-,TRBV13,TGTGCCAGCAGCTTAGGCCGGGCGGGCACCGGGGAGCTGTTTTTT,CASSLGRAGTGELFF
-,TRBJ1-2,-,TRBV2,TGTGCCAGCAGTGACAGGGGAAACGGTGATGGCTACACCTTC,CASSDRGNGDGYTF
-,TRBJ2-3,-,TRBV2,TGTGCCACCCAGGGAGGAGCAGATACGCAGTATTTT,CATQGGADTQYF
-,TRBJ1-1,-,TRBV9,TGTGCCAGCAGCGTTGGGATACAGGAGGCTTTCTTT,CASSVGIQEAFF
few,TRBJ1-5,TRBD1,TRBV4-1,TGCGCCAGGACCGCCCTAACCACAGGGGCAAATCAGCCCCAGCATTTT,CARTALTTGANQPQHF
-,TRBJ2-2,TRBD1,TRBV2,TGTGCCAGCACCTTGGACAGGGGGCGAACCGGGGAGCTGTTTTTT,CASTLDRGRTGELFF
-,TRBJ2-3,TRBD2,TRBV7-3,TGTGCCAGCAGCTCGAGCGGGGGGCGTGCAGATACGCAGTATTTT,CASSSSGGRADTQYF
-,TRBJ2-7,TRBD1,TRBV5-1,TGCGCCAGCAGCCTGGCCACCGGGACAGGGAGCCCCTACGAGCAGTACTTC,CASSLATGTGSPYEQYF
-,TRBJ1-1,-,TRBV19,TGTGCCAGTAGTGAGAAAAGGGGGAACACTGAAGCTTTCTTT,CASSEKRGNTEAFF
once,TRBJ1-2,-,TRBV30,TGTGCCACAATGGGGGCCGGCAGGCGTTTCTATGGCTACACCTTC,CATMGAGRRFYGYTF
-,TRBJ1-1,-,TRBV19,TGTGCCAGTAGCCCCGGGGGATACACTGAAGCTTTCTTT,CASSPGGYTEAFF
few,TRBJ1-4,TRBD1,TRBV7-9,TGTGCCAGCTCAAGTCAGGGGGGTGAAAAACTGTTTTTT,CASSSQGGEKLFF
few,TRBJ2-2,-,TRBV18,TGTGCCAGCTCAGGGACCGGGACAACGAACACCGGGGAGCTGTTTTTT,CASSGTGTTNTGELFF
-,TRBJ1-4,-,TRBV30,TGTGCCTGGAGTGTACTGTCCGGAGTTAAAGGAAAACTGTTTTTT,CAWSVLSGVKGKLFF
-,TRBJ2-1,-,TRBV29-1,TGCAGCGTTATGCCATTCTCGGGGTACAATGAGCAGTTCTTC,CSVMPFSGYNEQFF